This T cell receptor (beta chain) was found in a study of PD-L1 blockade in urothelial cancer. For the study at large: Before enrollment, 0 to 3 chemotherapy regimens had been given to patients. Blood samples contained a median 141,255 T cells.

This CDR3 contains 15 residues. After removal of 5 bases from V and 7 bases from J, the junction contained 11 bases not matched to a gene. Per the germline V gene, CDR1 is SEHNR and CDR2 is FQNEAQ (reference sequence). The assay was immunoSEQ multiplex PCR, and TCRdb's table has in-frame clones only and misses some. The sample contains 40,000 to 60,000 clones, roughly 80% of which appear only once. Time point indicated: pretreatment peripheral blood. V and J are TRBV7-9 and TRBJ2-1; 7 nucleotides align to TRBD1. This receptor was obtained from a man in his 70s with urothelial cancer. Specimen: PBMCs, collected around atezolizumab (anti-PD-L1) treatment. CDR3 sequence (DNA): TGTGCCAGCAGCCTCGATCGACAGGGCCGGAATGAGCAGTTCTTC. Translation gives CASSLDRQGRNEQFF.